Shown below are 27 T cell receptor beta chains from a single sample sequenced in a study of blood T cell repertoires in COVID-19. Sequencing used immunoSEQ multiplex PCR; TCRdb keeps in-frame clones, though not all of them. The sample contains 150,000 to 200,000 clones, just over 85% of which appear only once. The sample taken for sequencing was PBMCs or T cells enriched from blood (not recorded which). The receptor set was obtained from a woman aged 18 to 35 who had recovered from COVID-19.

The rearrangement joins TRBV2 to TRBJ2-5; D is possibly TRBD1 (6 bases). Trimming took 8 bases from V and 2 from J, leaving 18 bases between them. CDR3 length equals 15 residues. Germline V gene lookup returns CDR1 SNHLY and CDR2 FYNNEI. CDR3: CASGPGVGIQETQYF. The CDR3 nucleotides read TGTGCCAGCGGTCCAGGGGTTGGCATTCAAGAGACCCAGTACTTC. The entire variable domain, with the rest obtained from reference TRBV2 and TRBJ2-5, is as follows: EPEVTQTPSHQVTQMGQEVILRCVPISNHLYFYWYRQILGQKVEFLVSFYNNEISEKSEIFDDQFSVERPDGSNFTLKIRSTKLEDSAMYFCASGPGVGIQETQYFGPGTRLLVL.

J is TRBJ2-1 and V is TRBV10-2; D possibly corresponds to TRBD2 (6 bases). Trimming stripped 2 bases from V and 0 bases from J, with 14 bases between. Germline CDR1 reads WSHSY; CDR2 reads SAAADI. This CDR3 spans 17 amino acids. CDR3 region: CASSETRGLLSYNEQFF. In DNA form, the CDR3 reads TGCGCCAGCAGTGAGACCCGGGGACTTCTCTCCTACAATGAGCAGTTCTTC.

This clone was recorded only once. This sequence joins TRBV30 and TRBJ2-1, with D perhaps TRBD2 (6 bases). Between the trimmed V and J ends, which lost 3 bases and 4 bases, there was a span of 13 bases. CDR3 length equals 14 residues. CDR1 is GTSNPN and CDR2 is SVGIG in the germline V gene (reference sequence). As DNA, the CDR3 is TGTGCCTGGAGGGGGCTAGCGAGTTACAATGAGCAGTTCTTC. Encoded protein: CAWRGLASYNEQFF. The full variable domain, completed using reference TRBV30 and TRBJ2-1, is SQTIHQWPATLVQPVGSPLSLECTVEGTSNPNLYWYRQAAGRGLQLLFYSVGIGQISSEVPQNLSASRPQDRQFILSSKKLLLSDSGFYLCAWRGLASYNEQFFGPGTRLTVL.

The chain recombines TRBV5-1 with TRBJ1-1; TRBD1 is a possible D gene (5 bases). Per the germline V gene, CDR1 is SGHRS and CDR2 is YFSETQ. The germline V and J ends were trimmed by 2 bases and 9 bases, with 17 bases remaining between them. This CDR3 has 14 amino acids. CDR3 DNA: TGCGCCAGCAGCTTAAGACCTGGGCAGGGTAAAGCTTTCTTT. Protein product: CASSLRPGQGKAFF.

The V gene is TRBV7-9, the J gene TRBJ2-1; 10 bases agree with TRBD2. The CDR3 is 18 residues long. The germline CDR1 and CDR2 sequences are SEHNR and FQNEAQ (reference sequence). Trimming took 5 bases from V and 2 from J; bases not matched to a gene: 12. CDR3 loop: CASSPRTSGGSTYNEQFF. DNA of the CDR3: TGTGCCAGCAGCCCCAGGACTAGCGGCGGCAGTACCTACAATGAGCAGTTCTTC.

The V gene is TRBV6-5, the J gene TRBJ1-2, with D unresolved. V dropped 7 bases and J dropped 3 bases, with 15 bases sitting between them. Germline assignment: CDR1 MNHEY and CDR2 SVGAGI. The CDR3 is 14 residues long. This chain's CDR3 is CASTKGPDYYGYTF. The CDR3 coding sequence is TGTGCCAGCACCAAGGGCCCGGACTACTATGGCTACACCTTC.

For this clone: The sample holds other DNA sequences that translate to the same CDR3. The rearrangement uses TRBV7-6 and TRBJ2-7; D is unresolved. Germline assignment: CDR1 SGHVS and CDR2 FNYEAQ. This CDR3 has 13 amino acids. Deletions cut 5 bases from V and 0 bases from J, with 8 bases between. The DNA for the CDR3 is TGTGCCAGCAGCCCCGGTGGCTCCTACGAGCAGTACTTC. Its translation: CASSPGGSYEQYF.

The rearrangement joins TRBV30 to TRBJ1-1, with 8 bases fitting TRBD1. This CDR3 is 14 amino acids long. Germline values: CDR1 GTSNPN, CDR2 SVGIG (reference sequence). V shed 4 bases, J shed 3 bases, and the junction held 7 bases outside the gene matches. The CDR3 protein is CAWIQGAWDTEAFF. CDR3 DNA sequence: TGTGCCTGGATTCAGGGGGCGTGGGACACTGAAGCTTTCTTT.

The rearrangement joins TRBV2 to TRBJ2-7; 11 bases map to TRBD2. The CDR3 totals 14 residues. Germline CDR1 SNHLY, CDR2 FYNNEI. V shed 4 bases and J 6 bases; nucleotides not matched to a gene: 5. The CDR3 spells CASSVLAGGREQYF. The CDR3 bases are TGTGCCAGCAGTGTCCTAGCGGGAGGCCGCGAGCAGTACTTC.

V is TRBV6-5 and J is TRBJ1-6, with TRBD1 matching 9 bases. Germline V gene data show CDR1 as MNHEY and CDR2 as SVGAGI. The J segment lost 3 bases and the V segment lost 5 bases, leaving 2 bases of the junction unmatched. The CDR3 contains 15 residues. The CDR3 region is CASSQDRGYNSPLHF. The DNA of the CDR3 is TGTGCCAGCAGTCAGGACAGGGGCTATAATTCACCCCTCCACTTT.

The chain joins TRBV7-2 to TRBJ2-7; 8 nucleotides match TRBD2. The CDR3 length is 16 residues. With 5 bases clipped from V and 3 bases from J, the junction kept 12 bases outside the gene matches. Germline V gene sequence: CDR1 SGHTA, CDR2 FQGNSA. The CDR3 DNA follows: TGTGCCAGCAGCAGGCGCCCTAGCGGGCAGGGCTACGAGCAGTACTTC. This codes for CASSRRPSGQGYEQYF.

The chain links TRBV5-1 to TRBJ2-7; 7 nucleotides match TRBD2. The V segment lost 5 bases and the J segment 0 bases; nucleotides outside the gene matches: 2. There are 13 residues in the CDR3. Germline V gives CDR1 SGHRS, CDR2 YFSETQ. The CDR3 reads CASRAGSSYEQYF. In DNA, the CDR3 is TGCGCCAGCAGAGCGGGGAGCTCCTACGAGCAGTACTTC.

The J gene is TRBJ2-7, the V gene TRBV5-1, with D perhaps TRBD2 (6 bases). CDR1 SGHRS and CDR2 YFSETQ come from the germline V gene. Between the trimmed V and J ends, which lost 7 bases and 2 bases, there was a span of 13 bases. The CDR3 is 13 residues long. The CDR3 DNA sequence: TGCGCCAGCGGAATTAGCGGAACCTACGAGCAGTACTTC. This translates into CASGISGTYEQYF.

This chain joins TRBV24-1 and TRBJ1-2; D possibly corresponds to TRBD1 (5 bases). Germline-derived CDR1 and CDR2 are KGHDR and SFDVKD. Trimming pared 7 bases from V and 2 bases from J, leaving 10 bases between. The CDR3 is 13 amino acids. CDR3 sequence (DNA): TGTGCCACCAGCGGGGGACTGAACTATGGCTACACCTTC. It specifies CATSGGLNYGYTF.

The V call is TRBV28, the J call TRBJ1-1, with 7 positions matching TRBD1. Trimming at V came to 6 bases and at J to 6 bases, leaving 10 bases not matched to a gene. The CDR3 contains 14 residues. Looked up from germline, CDR1 is MDHEN and CDR2 is SYDVKM. CDR3 amino acids: CASSDTGVLAEAFF. The CDR3 nucleotides are TGTGCCAGCAGCGACACAGGGGTTCTCGCTGAAGCTTTCTTT.

The rearrangement uses TRBV3-1 (or the pseudogene TRBV3-2) and TRBJ2-7, with D perhaps TRBD2 (5 bases). Germline V lookup: CDR1 LGHDT, CDR2 YNNKEL (reference sequence). V was clipped by 2 bases and J by 5 bases, with 19 bases between them. The CDR3 runs 16 residues. In DNA form, the CDR3 reads TGTGCCAGCAGCCAAACCGCGGGCAGTCGGACCCACGAGCAGTACTTC. Its protein is CASSQTAGSRTHEQYF.

The V and J genes are TRBV29-1 and TRBJ1-1; the D gene is possibly TRBD1 (6 bases). This CDR3 region has 12 residues. The germline V gene encodes CDR1 SQVTM and CDR2 ANQGSEA. V was shortened by 7 bases and J by 0 bases, with 9 bases between the two germline ends. The DNA of the CDR3 is TGCAGCGCCGGGACACTGAACACTGAAGCTTTCTTT. Translation: CSAGTLNTEAFF.

The rearrangement uses TRBV4-1 and TRBJ2-2; the D gene is possibly TRBD2 (6 bases). The CDR3 spans 13 residues. The V end lost 1 base, the J end lost 7 bases, and 7 bases lay between the germline ends. Germline CDR1 and CDR2: MGHRA and YSYEKL. Here the CDR3 reads CASSQGGNGELFF. The CDR3, as DNA: TGCGCCAGCAGCCAAGGCGGGAACGGGGAGCTGTTTTTT.

This CDR3 is CASSQDRGRQPQHF. The CDR3 DNA follows: TGTGCCAGCAGTCAAGACAGGGGCAGGCAGCCCCAGCATTTT. The rearrangement joins TRBV27 to TRBJ1-5; 8 bases align to TRBD1. This CDR3 has 14 residues. After removal of 5 bases from V and 7 bases from J, the junction contained 7 bases not matched to a gene. CDR1 MNHEY and CDR2 SMNVEV come from the germline V gene (reference sequence).

The chain employs TRBV28 and TRBJ2-1; the D gene is possibly TRBD2 (6 bases). There are 14 residues in the CDR3. Germline lookup yields CDR1 MDHEN and CDR2 SYDVKM. The CDR3 DNA follows: TGTGCTTTCGGGACTCCATACCTATACAATGAGCAGTTCTTC. It specifies CAFGTPYLYNEQFF.

This chain uses TRBV7-6 with TRBJ1-4; possibly TRBD1 for D (5 bases). Germline CDR1 reads SGHVS; CDR2 reads FNYEAQ. The CDR3 has 16 amino acids. V dropped 5 bases and J dropped 4 bases, with 17 bases sitting between them. The CDR3: CASSPMRGSLNEKLFF. CDR3 DNA: TGTGCCAGCAGCCCGATGCGGGGGTCACTTAATGAAAAACTGTTTTTT.

The rearrangement links TRBV7-2 to TRBJ2-7, with D possibly TRBD1 on 5 matching bases. The CDR3 has 13 residues. Germline CDR1 SGHTA, CDR2 FQGNSA. The V gene lost 7 bases and the J gene lost 2 bases, with 12 bases spanning the gap. The CDR3 loop is CASTPYRTYEQYF. CDR3 sequence (DNA): TGTGCCAGCACCCCTTACAGGACCTACGAGCAGTACTTC.

This clone was seen only once. CDR3 nucleotides: TGCAGCGTCCTCCCCGCGGGAGGGTACACAGATACGCAGTATTTT. Encoded protein: CSVLPAGGYTDTQYF. This chain joins TRBV29-1 and TRBJ2-3, with 9 bases matching TRBD2. The J segment lost 2 bases and the V segment lost 6 bases, leaving 9 bases of the junction unmatched. The CDR3 covers 15 residues. Germline V gene sequence: CDR1 SQVTM, CDR2 ANQGSEA.

The V call is TRBV4-1, the J call TRBJ2-5; possible D gene TRBD1, 5 bases. The CDR3 is made up of 14 amino acids. Trimming removed 1 base at V and 2 bases at J, with 8 bases between. Germline V gene lookup returns CDR1 MGHRA and CDR2 YSYEKL. CDR3 sequence: CASSQVKGQETQYF. In DNA form, the CDR3 reads TGCGCCAGCAGCCAAGTTAAGGGGCAAGAGACCCAGTACTTC.

The gene calls are TRBV7-2 and TRBJ2-1, with D maybe TRBD1 (6 bases). Trimming took 2 bases from V and 9 from J, leaving 11 bases between them. Germline-derived CDR1 and CDR2 are SGHTA and FQGNSA. The CDR3 sequence is 13 residues long. The chain's CDR3 is CASSLTGKGEQFF. The CDR3 DNA is TGTGCCAGCAGCTTAACAGGGAAGGGTGAGCAGTTCTTC.

This sequence joins TRBV4-3 and TRBJ1-2; possible D gene TRBD1, 5 bases. The CDR3 runs 15 residues. The V end was cut by 0 bases, the J end by 3 bases, with 11 bases between. Looked up from germline, CDR1 is LGHNA and CDR2 is YSLEER. CDR3 sequence reads: CASSQDGRGDYGYTF. The CDR3 DNA reads as TGCGCCAGCAGCCAAGATGGGAGGGGAGACTATGGCTACACCTTC.

This chain connects TRBV15 to TRBJ2-5, with D maybe TRBD1 (5 bases). V shed 2 bases and J shed 3 bases, with 19 bases lying between them. The CDR3 contains 17 residues. Germline lookup yields CDR1 LNHNV and CDR2 YYDKDF (reference sequence). CDR3 loop: CATSRHSRYRTEETQYF. The CDR3 DNA follows: TGTGCCACCAGCAGACACTCCCGTTACAGGACCGAAGAGACCCAGTACTTC.